These 17 T cell receptor beta chains originate from one sample sequenced in a study of long-term antiretroviral therapy in people with HIV. The libraries were made with immunoSEQ v3.0 at survey level. The assay was immunoSEQ multiplex PCR, and TCRdb's table has in-frame clones only and misses some. The table has tens of thousands of clones, 80% to 95% seen once; the top ten hold about 10%. Sequenced material: unsorted PBMCs, taken 7.6 years after starting antiretroviral therapy. These receptors were taken from a woman aged 40 to 49 with HIV.

The rearrangement uses TRBV5-4 and TRBJ2-7; D is possibly TRBD1 (7 bases). The germline V gene encodes CDR1 SGHNT and CDR2 YYREEE (reference sequence). Trimming removed 0 bases from V and 5 bases from J, with 12 bases in between. There are 14 residues in the CDR3. CDR3 in DNA: TGTGCCAGCAGCTTGGTCAGGGGGGCCGACGAGCAGTACTTC. It specifies CASSLVRGADEQYF.

This chain uses TRBV9 with TRBJ2-7; no clear D gene. The ends were cut back, 0 bases at V and 2 bases at J, with 12 bases in the middle. Germline CDR1 and CDR2: SGDLS and YYNGEE. CDR3 length equals 15 residues. The CDR3: CASSVDPIWAYEQYF. The CDR3 nucleotides read TGTGCCAGCAGCGTAGACCCCATATGGGCCTACGAGCAGTACTTC.

The V call is TRBV7-9, the J call TRBJ2-3, with 10 bases identical to TRBD2. V shed 3 bases and J 6 bases; nucleotides not matched to a gene: 6. The germline gives CDR1 SEHNR, CDR2 FQNEAQ (reference sequence). The CDR3 is made up of 15 amino acids. The CDR3, as DNA: TGTGCCAGCAGCTTGGGCCTAGCGGGGGCTGATACGCAGTATTTT. Translated: CASSLGLAGADTQYF.

The gene calls are TRBV5-1 and TRBJ2-1; possibly TRBD2 for D (6 bases). Germline V CDR1 and CDR2: SGHRS, YFSETQ. The CDR3 contains 13 residues. Trimming shortened V by 0 bases and J by 5 bases, and 6 bases separated the two germline ends. In DNA form, the CDR3 reads TGCGCCAGCAGCTTGGCGGGGGACAATGAGCAGTTCTTC. Protein sequence: CASSLAGDNEQFF.

This clone was found once. The V call is TRBV7-2, the J call TRBJ2-4, with 8 bases fitting TRBD1. The V and J ends lost 5 bases and 0 bases, in that order; junction bases with no gene match: 9. The CDR3 contains 17 residues. CDR1 is SGHTA and CDR2 is FQGNSA in the germline V gene. CDR3 sequence (DNA): TGTGCCAGCAGCGCACAGACAGGGGCCTCAGCCAAAAACATTCAGTACTTC. Protein product: CASSAQTGASAKNIQYF.

The chain carries TRBV30 and TRBJ1-1, with D possibly being TRBD1 (5 bases). CDR1 and CDR2 from the germline V gene are GTSNPN and SVGIG (reference sequence). V lost 3 bases to trimming and J lost 4 bases, with 12 bases between them. The CDR3 loop spans 13 amino acids. CDR3 sequence (DNA): TGTGCCTGGAGCGCAGGGTGGGGCACTGAAGCTTTCTTT. Translating it yields CAWSAGWGTEAFF.

This chain connects TRBV6-1 to TRBJ1-1; unclear D gene. The CDR3 has 13 residues. V was shortened by 6 bases and J by 2 bases, with 10 bases between the two germline ends. The V gene's germline CDR1 is MNHNS and CDR2 SASEGT. CDR3 protein: CASRPQPNTEAFF. The DNA of the CDR3 is TGTGCCAGCAGGCCACAGCCTAACACTGAAGCTTTCTTT.

This chain connects TRBV9 to TRBJ2-7; D is unresolved. The CDR3 spans 14 residues. The germline V gene encodes CDR1 SGDLS and CDR2 YYNGEE. Trimming stripped 0 bases from V and 12 bases from J, with 19 bases between. The CDR3 sequence is CASSVGRQSYRRYF. For the CDR3, the DNA is TGTGCCAGCAGCGTAGGTCGACAATCTTATAGACGGTACTTC.

A word on this clone: The junction differs from germline at one of its ends, possibly a read error. DNA for the CDR3: TGTGCCAGCAGAGAAGTTAGTTCCGGGGAGCTGTTTTTT. Its protein is CASREVSSGELFF. The J gene is TRBJ2-2, the V gene TRBV2; D ambiguous. The CDR3 sequence is 13 residues long. Per germline, CDR1 SNHLY and CDR2 FYNNEI.

This chain links TRBV4-3 with TRBJ2-6, with 7 nucleotides matching TRBD1. CDR3 size: 15 residues. Trimming took 4 bases from V and 2 from J; bases not matched to a gene: 2. Germline CDR1 reads LGHNA; CDR2 reads YSLEER. CDR3 bases: TGCGCCAGCAGCCTTGACAGGGCTGGGGCCAACGTCCTGACTTTC. Its translation is CASSLDRAGANVLTF.

This clone was seen only once. The chain combines TRBV7-8 with TRBJ2-3, with a weak D call TRBD2 (6 bases). Germline V gene lookup returns CDR1 SGHVS and CDR2 FQNEAQ. This CDR3 is built from 15 residues. Trimming took off 2 bases at V and 4 bases at J, with 13 bases between the two ends. CDR3 sequence: CASSLMTSPPDTQYF. The CDR3 DNA follows: TGTGCCAGCAGCTTAATGACTAGTCCCCCAGATACGCAGTATTTT.

The chain is built from TRBV10-3 and TRBJ2-1; 10 bases are a match to TRBD2. The CDR3 consists of 13 residues. V lost 8 bases and J lost 2; bases outside the gene matches: 0. CDR1 ENHRY and CDR2 SYGVKD come from the germline V gene. CDR3 protein: CAILAGAYNEQFF. Written as DNA, the CDR3 is TGTGCCATCCTAGCGGGGGCCTACAATGAGCAGTTCTTC.

The chain recombines TRBV25-1 with TRBJ1-1; 9 bases align to TRBD1. The length of the CDR3 is 14 residues. The V gene's germline CDR1 is MGHDK and CDR2 SYGVNS. The V and J ends lost 2 bases and 7 bases, in that order; junction bases with no gene match: 5. CDR3 sequence (DNA): TGTGCCAGCAGTGAAATACAGGGGGCTGATGAAGCTTTCTTT. Protein sequence: CASSEIQGADEAFF.

The rearrangement uses TRBV27 and TRBJ1-1; the D gene is possibly TRBD1 (6 bases). Germline V gene data show CDR1 as MNHEY and CDR2 as SMNVEV (reference sequence). This CDR3 has 16 residues. With 2 bases removed from V and 1 base from J, the gap between germline ends came to 14 bases. The CDR3 region has the DNA TGTGCCAGCAGTTTACTACAGGGAGGGGCGAACACTGAAGCTTTCTTT. It specifies CASSLLQGGANTEAFF.

This clone was detected once. V gene TRBV7-2 combines with J gene TRBJ2-3, with 11 bases that match TRBD2. Trimming cost V 4 bases and J 3 bases; bases outside gene matches: 12. The CDR3 totals 18 residues. CDR1 and CDR2 from the germline V gene are SGHTA and FQGNSA. In DNA, the CDR3 is TGTGCCAGCAGCTCGGCGATTCTAGCGGGGGGTAAAACAGATACGCAGTATTTT. It translates to CASSSAILAGGKTDTQYF.

This chain uses TRBV7-2 with TRBJ2-1, with 10 bases fitting TRBD2. This CDR3 contains 15 residues. The trim removed 1 base at V and 6 bases at J, leaving 3 bases unmatched. Germline V lookup: CDR1 SGHTA, CDR2 FQGNSA. As DNA, the CDR3 is TGTGCCAGCAGCTTAGAGGTAGCGGGGGGCAATGAGCAGTTCTTC. Protein product: CASSLEVAGGNEQFF.

The V and J genes are TRBV5-1 and TRBJ1-2; D possibly corresponds to TRBD1 (6 bases). The germline V and J ends were trimmed by 3 bases and 6 bases, with 18 bases remaining between them. Germline loops: CDR1 SGHRS, CDR2 YFSETQ. The CDR3 sequence is 15 residues long. For the CDR3, the DNA is TGCGCCAGCAGCTCCTTCCCCTCGGGGGCGAATGGCTACACCTTC. Encoded protein: CASSSFPSGANGYTF.